The clone carrying this T cell receptor beta chain was recorded only once. The data derive from a study of blood T cell repertoires in COVID-19. CDR3 size: 14 residues. V was clipped by 6 bases and J by 8 bases, with 19 bases between them. Germline V gives CDR1 SGHNT, CDR2 YENEEA. Seattle patients were enrolled while actively infected and followed longitudinally. Original handling: How many nucleated cells were present was estimated from reference gene primer amplification. TCRdb's table, derived via immunoSEQ multiplex PCR, lists solely in-frame clones and lacks some. V, J and clone size were drawn from that table, and D and trimming were deduced from the DNA. The sample shows 60,000 to 85,000 clones, 70% to 90% of them seen only once.

The rearrangement uses TRBV11-3 and TRBJ1-1, with D uncertain. Material: peripheral blood. The source is a man aged 55-75 years with COVID-19, enrolled during active disease. Written as DNA, the CDR3 is TGTGCCAGCAGTCTTAGTGCGGCGGGCGGGGAAGCTTTCTTT. This encodes CASSLSAAGGEAFF.